One sample yielded the 26 T cell receptor beta chains listed below, sequenced in a study of sequential checkpoint blockade in melanoma. As to treatment: randomized to nivolumab then ipilimumab (arm A) or the reverse (arm B). Repertoires were generated with immunoSEQ multiplex PCR, while TCRdb's copy carries only in-frame clones and drops some. Among under 13,000 clones listed, 65% to 70% were seen once. The sequencing here drew on CD8+ T cells sorted from blood (inferred from file names), taken from a patient given nivolumab and ipilimumab in sequence. These receptors all come from a human donor with melanoma.

This sequence joins TRBV4-2 and TRBJ2-1, with unresolved D. CDR1 is LGHNA, CDR2 YNFKEQ, per germline. This CDR3 region has 14 residues. Trimming removed 1 base from V and 5 bases from J, with 9 bases in between. The CDR3, as DNA: TGTGCCAGCAGCCAAGGGTGGCCCCACAATGAGCAGTTCTTC. Protein sequence: CASSQGWPHNEQFF.

Judged by abundance, this clone is large. The rearrangement uses TRBV6-6 and TRBJ2-7; 9 bases map to TRBD1. CDR1 is MNHNY and CDR2 is SVGAGI in the germline V gene (reference sequence). The CDR3 has 13 residues. The V segment lost 7 bases and the J segment 2 bases; nucleotides outside the gene matches: 3. CDR3 in DNA: TGTGCCAGCACCGGGACAGGGACCTACGAGCAGTACTTC. Amino acid sequence: CASTGTGTYEQYF.

The rearrangement joins TRBV7-6 to TRBJ2-7, with 11 bases lining up with TRBD2. This CDR3 is 15 amino acids long. The ends lost 1 base at V and 2 bases at J; junction bases unmatched: 1. Germline CDR1 and CDR2: SGHVS and FNYEAQ. The CDR3 bases are TGTGCCAGCAGCTTAGTAGCGGGAGGGACCTACGAGCAGTACTTC. This translates into CASSLVAGGTYEQYF.

The rearrangement joins TRBV9 to TRBJ2-1; 7 bases match TRBD2. The CDR3 has 15 residues. Trimming at V came to 0 bases and at J to 5 bases, leaving 5 bases not matched to a gene. Per germline, CDR1 SGDLS and CDR2 YYNGEE. The CDR3 region is CASSVVPGLDNEQFF. The CDR3 region has the DNA TGTGCCAGCAGCGTAGTCCCTGGACTAGACAATGAGCAGTTCTTC.

The gene calls are TRBV27 and TRBJ2-1; D possibly corresponds to TRBD1 (5 bases). The CDR3 extends over 14 amino acids. Germline V CDR1 and CDR2: MNHEY, SMNVEV (reference sequence). V was cut by 6 bases and J by 2 bases, with 11 bases left in between. The CDR3 reads CASRRGSPYNEQFF. CDR3 DNA: TGTGCCAGCAGAAGGGGCAGCCCCTACAATGAGCAGTTCTTC.

The chain joins TRBV6-1 to TRBJ2-5, with D possibly TRBD1 on 6 matching bases. CDR3 size: 13 residues. V gave up 2 bases and J gave up 5 bases, with 9 bases separating them. Germline V lookup: CDR1 MNHNS, CDR2 SASEGT. The DNA for the CDR3 is TGTGCCAGCAGTGAATACAGGGTTGAGACCCAGTACTTC. It is translated as CASSEYRVETQYF.

The chain couples TRBV11-2 to TRBJ2-1, with D possibly TRBD1 on 6 matching bases. Germline assignment: CDR1 SGHAT and CDR2 FQNNGV. The CDR3 is 16 amino acids. Deletions cut 3 bases from V and 0 bases from J, with 12 bases between. In DNA form, the CDR3 reads TGTGCCAGCAGCTTCAGGGGACGCCTCTCCTACAATGAGCAGTTCTTC. It yields the protein CASSFRGRLSYNEQFF.

V and J are TRBV10-3 and TRBJ2-3; tentative D call: TRBD1 (6 bases). Germline V gene lookup returns CDR1 ENHRY and CDR2 SYGVKD. This CDR3 has 13 amino acids. Deletions cut 4 bases from V and 6 bases from J, with 11 bases between. The CDR3 DNA follows: TGTGCCATCAGTGGAGGGGGAATTGATACGCAGTATTTT. Encoded protein: CAISGGGIDTQYF.

The chain combines TRBV4-3 with TRBJ2-3, with 9 bases identical to TRBD1. This CDR3 spans 15 amino acids. With V trimmed by 1 base and J by 1 base, 0 bases remained unmatched. The germline gives CDR1 LGHNA, CDR2 YSLEER. The DNA for the CDR3 is TGCGCCAGCAGCCAAGGGACAGGGGGCACAGATACGCAGTATTTT. It yields the protein CASSQGTGGTDTQYF.

V gene TRBV6-6 combines with J gene TRBJ2-3, with D tentatively TRBD1 (6 bases). This CDR3 is 15 amino acids long. With 8 bases removed from V and 3 bases from J, the gap between germline ends came to 18 bases. CDR1 is MNHNY and CDR2 is SVGAGI in the germline V gene (reference sequence). CDR3 sequence reads: CASGTPYGETDTQYF. CDR3 coding DNA: TGTGCCAGCGGGACACCCTATGGCGAAACAGATACGCAGTATTTT.

The chain joins TRBV7-9 to TRBJ1-2; 8 bases match TRBD1. Germline V gene data show CDR1 as SEHNR and CDR2 as FQNEAQ (reference sequence). The CDR3 has 18 residues. The V and J ends lost 5 bases and 5 bases, in that order; junction bases with no gene match: 19. The CDR3 DNA follows: TGTGCCAGCAGCCTAGGACAGGGCCTAAGTAGCCTTACATATGGCTACACCTTC. It translates to CASSLGQGLSSLTYGYTF. The full variable domain, in which reference TRBV7-9 and TRBJ1-2 provide the parts outside the CDR3, is DTGVSQNPRHKITKRGQNVTFRCDPISEHNRLYWYRQTLGQGPEFLTYFQNEAQLEKSRLLSDRFSAERPKGSFSTLEIQRTEQGDSAMYLCASSLGQGLSSLTYGYTFGSGTRLTVV.

The chain employs TRBV5-1 and TRBJ2-7; 8 bases align to TRBD2. The CDR3 sequence is 14 residues long. With 3 bases clipped from V and 4 bases from J, the junction kept 6 bases outside the gene matches. In germline, CDR1 is SGHRS, CDR2 YFSETQ. In DNA form, the CDR3 reads TGCGCCAGCAGCTCTGGGACTAGTCGTTACGAGCAGTACTTC. This translates into CASSSGTSRYEQYF.

V and J are TRBV6-5 and TRBJ1-2; 8 bases map to TRBD1. CDR3 length: 14 amino acids. V was clipped by 5 bases and J by 4 bases; unmatched bases: 6. Germline values: CDR1 MNHEY, CDR2 SVGAGI. The CDR3, as DNA: TGTGCCAGCAGTATCCGGGACAGGCCCTATGGCTACACCTTC. It yields the protein CASSIRDRPYGYTF.

The rearrangement joins TRBV2 to TRBJ1-6; D may be TRBD1 (5 bases). The CDR3 has 15 amino acids. Germline V lookup: CDR1 SNHLY, CDR2 FYNNEI. Trimming pared 7 bases from V and 7 bases from J, leaving 17 bases between. In nucleotides, the CDR3 is TGTGCCAGCACCCTAGGGGAGGGGTGGAATTCACCCCTCCACTTT. As protein: CASTLGEGWNSPLHF.

The chain links TRBV6-6 to TRBJ1-4; D ambiguous. From germline, CDR1 is MNHNY and CDR2 SVGAGI (reference sequence). CDR3 length equals 14 residues. V was clipped by 4 bases and J by 5 bases, with 11 bases between them. The CDR3 nucleotides read TGTGCCAGCAGTTCCCGGGAAGCCAATGAAAAACTGTTTTTT. Its translation is CASSSREANEKLFF.

This chain connects TRBV29-1 to TRBJ2-5, with D maybe TRBD2 (5 bases). The end of the DNA aligns better with TRBJ2-7, so the J call may be wrong. Germline V gene data show CDR1 as SQVTM and CDR2 as ANQGSEA. The CDR3 is 15 amino acids. Here the CDR3 DNA reads TGCAGCGTTACTCCCTCGGGGTTTGGCGCCTACGAGCAGTACTTC. It yields the protein CSVTPSGFGAYEQYF.

In this sample, this clone turned up a few times. This chain joins TRBV7-9 and TRBJ1-4; TRBD1 aligns across 9 bases. In germline, CDR1 is SEHNR, CDR2 FQNEAQ (reference sequence). CDR3 length equals 14 residues. After removal of 4 bases from V and 5 bases from J, the junction contained 2 bases not matched to a gene. The CDR3 nucleotides read TGTGCCAGCAGCTCCGGGACAGGGAATGAAAAACTGTTTTTT. This encodes CASSSGTGNEKLFF.

The chain couples TRBV6-5 to TRBJ2-1, with D possibly TRBD2 on 5 matching bases. Germline values: CDR1 MNHEY, CDR2 SVGAGI. This CDR3 comprises 13 residues. V gave up 6 bases and J gave up 6 bases, with 12 bases separating them. The CDR3 loop is CASRYSGSNEQFF. In DNA form, the CDR3 reads TGTGCCAGCAGATACAGCGGCTCCAATGAGCAGTTCTTC.

V gene TRBV29-1 combines with J gene TRBJ1-2; D not certain. The germline V gene has CDR1 SQVTM and CDR2 ANQGSEA. The V and J ends lost 5 bases and 6 bases respectively, with 13 bases between them. The CDR3 covers 12 residues. In DNA, the CDR3 is TGCAGCGTTTACTACATAGGTGATGGCTACACCTTC. Protein sequence: CSVYYIGDGYTF.

The chain is built from TRBV11-2 and TRBJ2-7; 13 bases are a match to TRBD2. The CDR3 has 16 residues. Germline V gene data show CDR1 as SGHAT and CDR2 as FQNNGV. V gave up 5 bases and J gave up 2 bases; unmatched junction bases: 6. This chain's CDR3 is CASSTSTSGRPYEQYF. In nucleotides, the CDR3 is TGTGCCAGCAGCACCTCGACTAGCGGGAGGCCCTACGAGCAGTACTTC.

The chain recombines TRBV11-2 with TRBJ2-1; 10 bases line up with TRBD2. CDR3 length equals 17 residues. V was clipped by 1 base and J by 7 bases; unmatched bases: 10. From germline, CDR1 is SGHAT and CDR2 FQNNGV. CDR3 loop: CASSLVGAGGAWNEQFF. The DNA for the CDR3 is TGTGCCAGCAGCTTAGTTGGAGCGGGGGGGGCATGGAATGAGCAGTTCTTC.

The rearrangement links TRBV16 to TRBJ2-5; 7 bases fit TRBD1. CDR1 is KGHSY and CDR2 is FQNENV in the germline V gene. Trimming cost V 4 bases and J 5 bases; bases outside gene matches: 7. CDR3 length: 14 amino acids. The DNA for the CDR3 is TGTGCCAGCAGCCCCGTAGGGGGCACTGAGACCCAGTACTTC. Translated, it gives CASSPVGGTETQYF.

CDR3 bases: TGTGCCAGCAGCCCGAACCGGGACTACAAAGAGACCCAGTACTTC. This encodes CASSPNRDYKETQYF. The chain recombines TRBV13 with TRBJ2-5; 7 nucleotides match TRBD2. Germline-derived CDR1 and CDR2 are PRHDT and FYEKMQ (reference sequence). J was trimmed by 3 bases and V by 5 bases; bases with no gene match: 9. The CDR3 spans 15 residues.

The chain carries TRBV4-3 and TRBJ1-1; D might be TRBD1 (5 bases). Germline loops: CDR1 LGHNA, CDR2 YSLEER. Trimming took off 1 base at V and 0 bases at J, with 9 bases between the two ends. The CDR3 runs to 15 residues. CDR3 sequence: CASSQAWTMNTEAFF. For the CDR3, the DNA is TGCGCCAGCAGCCAAGCTTGGACAATGAACACTGAAGCTTTCTTT.

This chain links TRBV6-5 with TRBJ2-1; TRBD2 is a possible D gene (5 bases). The V end was cut by 6 bases, the J end by 0 bases, with 12 bases between. CDR3 size: 15 residues. The germline CDR1 and CDR2 sequences are MNHEY and SVGAGI. Here the CDR3 DNA reads TGTGCCAGCAGCCCCCGGACTGACTCCTACAATGAGCAGTTCTTC. As protein: CASSPRTDSYNEQFF.

The V gene is TRBV6-5, the J gene TRBJ1-2; D might be TRBD1 (6 bases). This CDR3 contains 15 residues. CDR1 MNHEY and CDR2 SVGAGI come from the germline V gene. V lost 6 bases and J 3 bases, leaving 17 bases between the germline ends. CDR3 sequence reads: CASSPGEGPYYGYTF. The CDR3 DNA sequence: TGTGCCAGCAGCCCAGGGGAAGGTCCCTACTATGGCTACACCTTC.